Below, 10 T cell receptor beta chains from the same sample are listed, as sequenced in a study of STAT5B mutations in CD4+ large granular lymphocyte leukemia (dated by TCRdb to 2021 to 2024). Library method: the immunoSEQ multiplex PCR assay. TCRdb retrieved this table from immuneACCESS and kept in-frame rearrangements only. Not all clones are present; in checked studies, unresolved V genes account for under half, and no reason is known for the remainder. The sample contains about 30,000 clones, around 82% of them found a single time. The top ten constitute about 1.9% of the sample. Sequencing was done on a sample of CD4+ T cells from blood buffy coats. These receptors all stem from a human donor in good health.

This clone came up a few times. This chain connects TRBV10-3 to TRBJ1-1; no definite D call. V was pared by 4 bases and J by 3 bases, with 21 bases between. The CDR3 totals 17 residues. From germline, CDR1 is ENHRY and CDR2 SYGVKD. Here the CDR3 DNA reads TGTGCCATCAGTGCCGACAAGGGTCGGGTCCCTCACACTGAAGCTTTCTTT. This codes for CAISADKGRVPHTEAFF.

V usage is TRBV10-3 and J usage is TRBJ2-7; 11 bases line up with TRBD2. Trimming removed 6 bases from V and 1 base from J; junction bases left unmatched: 5. This CDR3 region has 15 residues. The germline V gene has CDR1 ENHRY and CDR2 SYGVKD. The CDR3: CAIREGLAASYEQYF. DNA of the CDR3: TGTGCCATCAGGGAGGGACTAGCGGCATCCTACGAGCAGTACTTC.

The chain uses TRBV4-2 and TRBJ2-5, with D maybe TRBD1 (5 bases). Germline CDR1 is LGHNA and CDR2 is YNFKEQ. This CDR3 spans 16 amino acids. V was cut by 4 bases and J by 2 bases, with 17 bases left in between. The CDR3, as DNA: TGTGCCAGCAGCCTTACTGTCGGCAGGGCTCAAGAGACCCAGTACTTC. The encoded protein is CASSLTVGRAQETQYF.

V is TRBV11-2 and J is TRBJ2-1; TRBD2 might be the D (6 bases). Germline CDR1 is SGHAT and CDR2 is FQNNGV. Trimming pared 8 bases from V and 3 bases from J, leaving 11 bases between. The length of the CDR3 is 13 residues. This chain's CDR3 is CASGTEGYNEQFF. In DNA, the CDR3 is TGTGCCAGCGGAACGGAGGGCTACAATGAGCAGTTCTTC.

The chain links TRBV5-8 to TRBJ2-7; a weak D match, TRBD2 (5 bases). The CDR3 totals 15 residues. The V and J ends lost 1 base and 4 bases respectively, with 15 bases between them. Germline lookup yields CDR1 SGHTS and CDR2 YDEGEE. The CDR3 coding sequence is TGTGCCAGCAGCTTGCCCCTCCTTGCGGGTTACGAGCAGTACTTC. Its translation is CASSLPLLAGYEQYF. The full variable domain, its missing parts supplied by reference TRBV5-8 and TRBJ2-7, is EAGVTQSPTHLIKTRGQQATLRCSPISGHTSVYWYQQALGLGLQFLLWYDEGEERNRGNFPPRFSGRQFPNYSSELNVNALELEDSALYLCASSLPLLAGYEQYFGPGTRLTVT.

This clone was detected only a few times. The J gene is TRBJ1-2, the V gene TRBV19; 11 bases agree with TRBD1. The CDR3 is 15 residues long. Germline loops: CDR1 LNHDA, CDR2 SQIVND (reference sequence). The V and J ends lost 3 bases and 8 bases, in that order; junction bases with no gene match: 8. This chain's CDR3 is CASSIAGTGGWGYTF. The CDR3 DNA follows: TGTGCCAGTAGTATCGCCGGGACAGGGGGTTGGGGCTACACCTTC.

This rearrangement joins TRBV7-2 to TRBJ1-2; D uncertain. This CDR3 region has 17 residues. Deletions cut 3 bases from V and 5 bases from J, with 22 bases between. Germline V CDR1 and CDR2: SGHTA, FQGNSA. CDR3 nucleotide sequence: TGTGCCAGCAGCTTCGGAGACGCAACTCTTAAAGGGTATGGCTACACCTTC. It yields the protein CASSFGDATLKGYGYTF.

The chain recombines TRBV19 with TRBJ2-2; D remains unclear. With 6 bases removed from V and 9 bases from J, the gap between germline ends came to 11 bases. This CDR3 spans 12 amino acids. From germline, CDR1 is LNHDA and CDR2 SQIVND (reference sequence). CDR3 DNA sequence: TGTGCCAGTAGCTCAGAGAGTAGGGAGCTGTTTTTT. Translated: CASSSESRELFF.

The rearrangement uses TRBV28 and TRBJ2-7, with 9 positions matching TRBD1. The CDR3 extends over 14 amino acids. Looked up from germline, CDR1 is MDHEN and CDR2 is SYDVKM. After removal of 7 bases from V and 5 bases from J, the junction contained 9 bases not matched to a gene. This CDR3 is CASKGFRDRDEQYF. CDR3 nucleotide sequence: TGTGCCAGCAAGGGCTTCCGGGACAGGGACGAGCAGTACTTC. The full variable domain, its missing parts supplied by reference TRBV28 and TRBJ2-7, is DVKVTQSSRYLVKRTGEKVFLECVQDMDHENMFWYRQDPGLGLRLIYFSYDVKMKEKGDIPEGYSVSREKKERFSLILESASTNQTSMYLCASKGFRDRDEQYFGPGTRLTVT.

A single count supports this clone. The V call is TRBV4-2, the J call TRBJ2-3, with D unclear. Germline CDR1 LGHNA, CDR2 YNFKEQ. The CDR3 is 13 amino acids. Trimming took 5 bases from V and 2 from J, leaving 8 bases between them. The chain's CDR3 is CASSSDPTDTQYF. CDR3 DNA sequence: TGTGCCAGCAGCTCGGACCCCACAGATACGCAGTATTTT.